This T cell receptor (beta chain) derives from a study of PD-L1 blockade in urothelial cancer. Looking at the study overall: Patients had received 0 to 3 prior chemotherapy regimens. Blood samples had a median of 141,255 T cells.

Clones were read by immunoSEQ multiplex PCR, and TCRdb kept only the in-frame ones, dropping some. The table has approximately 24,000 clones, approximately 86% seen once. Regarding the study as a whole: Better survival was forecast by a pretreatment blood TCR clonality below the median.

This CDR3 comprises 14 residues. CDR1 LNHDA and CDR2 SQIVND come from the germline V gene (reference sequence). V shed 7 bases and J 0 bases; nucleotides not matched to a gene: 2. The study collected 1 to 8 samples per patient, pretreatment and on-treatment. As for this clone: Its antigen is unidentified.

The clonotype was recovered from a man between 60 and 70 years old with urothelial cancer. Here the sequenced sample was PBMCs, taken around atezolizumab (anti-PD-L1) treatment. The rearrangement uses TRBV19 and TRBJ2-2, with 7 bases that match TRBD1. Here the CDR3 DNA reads TGTGCCAGTACCGGACAGGCGAACACCGGGGAGCTGTTTTTT. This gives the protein CASTGQANTGELFF.